The TCR beta chain described here comes from a study of CD8+ T cells in alopecia areata. This clone was counted a few times. Its antigen is as yet unknown. Study results and caveats: One nonresponder makes the tie between baseline CD8+ expansion and response uncertain.

Treatment meaning: oral pan-JAK inhibitor, 5-10 mg twice daily. PBMCs were stained for CD3, CD4 and CD8, and CD4+ and CD8+ T cells were sorted. Isolated RNA was reverse transcribed into cDNA used as the sequencing template. Profiled with immunoSEQ multiplex PCR; TCRdb holds only in-frame clones, not every one. The sample contains 95,000 to 120,000 clones, roughly three fifths of which appear only once. The CDR3 spans 16 residues. The ends lost 1 base at V and 4 bases at J; junction bases unmatched: 9. The germline V gene encodes CDR1 LGHNA and CDR2 YSLEER. The sample in question was CD4+ T cells sorted from blood, obtained at week 24, from a patient treated with tofacitinib. The TCR was taken from a human donor with alopecia areata. The J gene is TRBJ1-2, the V gene TRBV4-3, with 7 bases identical to TRBD1. The DNA of the CDR3 is TGCGCCAGCAGCCAAGTACGCACAGGGGTCGGCTATGGCTACACCTTC. Translating gives CASSQVRTGVGYGYTF.